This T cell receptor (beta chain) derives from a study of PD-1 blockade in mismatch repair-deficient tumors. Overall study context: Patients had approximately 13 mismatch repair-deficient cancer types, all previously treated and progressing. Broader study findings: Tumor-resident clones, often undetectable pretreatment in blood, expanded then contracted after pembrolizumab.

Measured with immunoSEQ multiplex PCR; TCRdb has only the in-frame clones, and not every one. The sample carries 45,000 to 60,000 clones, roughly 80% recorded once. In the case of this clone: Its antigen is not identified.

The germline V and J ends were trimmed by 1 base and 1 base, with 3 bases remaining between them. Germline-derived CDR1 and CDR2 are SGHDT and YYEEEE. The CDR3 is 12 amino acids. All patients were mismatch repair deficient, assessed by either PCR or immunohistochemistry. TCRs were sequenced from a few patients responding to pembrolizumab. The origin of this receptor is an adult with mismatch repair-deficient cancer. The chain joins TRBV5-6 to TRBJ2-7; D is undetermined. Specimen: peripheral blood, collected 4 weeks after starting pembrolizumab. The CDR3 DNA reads TGTGCCAGCAGCTTGTATTCCTACGAGCAGTACTTC. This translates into CASSLYSYEQYF.